A selection of T cell receptor beta chains follows, all from one sample in a study of T-cell memory formation after mild COVID-19. Each CDR3 protein is one row after TCRdb ran MiXCR on the 5' RACE reads. Of roughly 89,000 distinct CDR3 sequences detected, 10% to 15% appear once; the ten largest clones hold about 29%. The specimen was PBMCs or a T cell subset sorted from them (not recorded which). The receptors here all came from an adult woman who had mild COVID-19 (a few samples of this study predate the infection). Cell type and time point are not known. CDR3s include the opening cysteine and the closing phenylalanine or tryptophan. The D gene is left open where the match is weak. The size entry is marked missing in some rows and otherwise reads once, few, many or a size class.

J gene	V gene	clone size	D gene	CDR3 DNA	CDR3 protein
TRBJ1-2	TRBV24-1	.	TRBD1	TGTGCCACCAGTGATGGTCACCGGGACAGCCGACCGGATTCCTATGGCTACACCTTC	CATSDGHRDSRPDSYGYTF
TRBJ2-7	TRBV19	few	TRBD2	TGTGCCAGTAGCCTTAGCGGGAGGGCCCGGTACGAGCAGTACTTC	CASSLSGRARYEQYF
TRBJ2-7	TRBV4-3	.	.	TGCGCCAGCAGCCAAGGCAGGGTGGTAACCTACGAGCAGTACTTC	CASSQGRVVTYEQYF
TRBJ1-1	TRBV12-3/TRBV12-4	.	.	TGTGCCAGCAGTTTACCGGGACTGGGGGACACTGAAGCTTTCTTT	CASSLPGLGDTEAFF
TRBJ2-7	TRBV11-2	many	.	TGTGCCAGCAGCTCTCGGGCCCACAGGCGCATCTACGAGCAGTACTTC	CASSSRAHRRIYEQYF
TRBJ2-3	TRBV12-3/TRBV12-4	.	TRBD1	TGTGCCAGCAGTCTGACAGGGGGGGAGTCAGATACGCAGTATTTT	CASSLTGGESDTQYF
TRBJ2-4	TRBV29-1	.	TRBD2	TGCAGCGTGGGAGGGGCTGATCCTTTAGCCAAAAACATTCAGTACTTC	CSVGGADPLAKNIQYF
TRBJ2-7	TRBV29-1	.	.	TGCAGCGTTGATACAGCTAGCTCCTACGAGCAGTACTTC	CSVDTASSYEQYF
TRBJ2-7	TRBV12-3/TRBV12-4	many	TRBD2	TGTGCCAGCAGTACTACCCGACTAGCGGGAACTGACGAGCAGTACTTC	CASSTTRLAGTDEQYF
TRBJ2-3	TRBV7-9	few	.	TGTGCCAGCAGTCCCCTCGGCGACACAGATACGCAGTATTTT	CASSPLGDTDTQYF
TRBJ2-1	TRBV12-3/TRBV12-4	few	.	TGTGCCAGCAGTTTACCAGTAGCGGCTTCCTACAATGAGCAGTTCTTC	CASSLPVAASYNEQFF
TRBJ1-1	TRBV30	few	.	TGTGCCCTGGTTCCGATGGACCTGACACTGTTAAGGCTTGGGAGGGGAGCTTTCTTT	CALVPMDLTLLRLGRGAFF
TRBJ2-5	TRBV10-3	.	.	TGTGCCATCAGTGAGTCGAAGTATCCGGGAGAAATAGAGACCCAGTACTTC	CAISESKYPGEIETQYF
TRBJ1-1	TRBV4-2	.	TRBD1	TGTGCCAGCAGCCAACCTGATTCAGGGGGGAACACTGAAGCTTTCTTT	CASSQPDSGGNTEAFF
TRBJ1-4	TRBV30	.	TRBD1	TGTGCCTGGGCTTCCGGGACAGGGAATGAAAAACTGTTTTTT	CAWASGTGNEKLFF
TRBJ2-7	TRBV18	.	TRBD2	TGTGCCAGCTCAGCAGGGGGACTAGCGGGAGGGTCCTACGAGCAGTACTTC	CASSAGGLAGGSYEQYF
TRBJ2-7	TRBV5-1	few	TRBD1	TGCGCCAGCAGCTCCGGGACAGGCTATACCTACGAGCAGTACTTC	CASSSGTGYTYEQYF
TRBJ2-1	TRBV12-3/TRBV12-4	few	.	TGTGCCAGCAGTTTTATCGGGGTTTACAATGAGCAGTTCTTC	CASSFIGVYNEQFF
TRBJ2-3	TRBV9	few	.	TGTGCCAGCAGCGTAGAACCCGATTTTTCAGATACGCAGTATTTT	CASSVEPDFSDTQYF
TRBJ2-7	TRBV7-2	.	.	TGTGCCAGCAGCCCTACCCCCCGGGGTTACGAGCAGTACTTC	CASSPTPRGYEQYF
TRBJ2-1	TRBV3-1	few	.	TGTGCCAGCACCCAAGACCGGAGCTCCTACAATGAGCAGTTCTTC	CASTQDRSSYNEQFF
TRBJ2-1	TRBV29-1	few	.	TGCAGCGTTGAAGATCAACAGGAATACAATGAGCAGTTCTTC	CSVEDQQEYNEQFF
TRBJ2-7	TRBV7-9	few	TRBD2	TGTGCCAGCAGCTTAGCGGGAGGGAGCGGGGACGAGCAGTACTTC	CASSLAGGSGDEQYF
TRBJ1-5	TRBV5-5	.	.	TGTGCCAGCAGCTCGAACAATCAGCCCCAGCATTTT	CASSSNNQPQHF
TRBJ2-1	TRBV27	.	TRBD2	TGTGCCAGCAGTTTACTACTAGCGGGAGCTAACAATGAGCAGTTCTTC	CASSLLLAGANNEQFF
TRBJ2-5	TRBV4-1	.	.	TGCGCCAGCAGCCAAGATCCAGGGGAAGAGACCCAGTACTTC	CASSQDPGEETQYF
TRBJ2-7	TRBV24-1	.	TRBD1	TGTGCCACCAGTGAGGGACCGGGACAGGGGATCCACGAGCAGTACTTC	CATSEGPGQGIHEQYF
TRBJ2-2	TRBV5-1	.	.	TGCGCCAGCAGCTTGGCCCTTGGGACCGGGGAGCTGTTTTTT	CASSLALGTGELFF
TRBJ2-7	TRBV25-1	few	.	TGTGCCAGCAGTGTCGGGTTGAGGGACGAGCAGTACTTC	CASSVGLRDEQYF
TRBJ1-1	TRBV7-9	.	.	TGTGCCAGCAGCTCGCCAGGGTGGGACACTGAAGCTTTCTTT	CASSSPGWDTEAFF
TRBJ2-7	TRBV7-9	.	.	TGTGCCAGCAGCCCCACAGGCTACGAGCAGTACTTC	CASSPTGYEQYF
TRBJ2-1	TRBV5-1	few	.	TGCGCCAGCAGCTACCGACACCCATCCTACAATGAGCAGTTCTTC	CASSYRHPSYNEQFF
TRBJ2-3	TRBV12-3/TRBV12-4	.	TRBD2	TGTGCCAGCAGTTCCCTCACGGGACTAGCGGGGGGGGATGATACGCAGTATTTT	CASSSLTGLAGGDDTQYF
TRBJ2-7	TRBV24-1	many	TRBD1	TGTGCCACCAGTGACCGACAGGGGAGCGAGCAGTACTTC	CATSDRQGSEQYF
TRBJ2-3	TRBV7-8	.	.	TGTGCCAGCAGCTTTCACGCAGATACGCAGTATTTT	CASSFHADTQYF
TRBJ2-1	TRBV4-1	few	TRBD2	TGCGCCAGCAGCCGCCCGGGACAGCTAGCGGGGGGGGGGCTCTTC	CASSRPGQLAGGGLF
TRBJ2-7	TRBV6-5	.	TRBD1	TGTGCCAGCAGTTACGGGACAGTTGCCTACGAGCAGTACTTC	CASSYGTVAYEQYF
TRBJ2-1	TRBV7-2	.	TRBD1	TGTGCCAGCAGTACCTCCGGGACAGGGTACAATGAGCAGTTCTTC	CASSTSGTGYNEQFF
TRBJ2-2	TRBV2	.	.	TGTGCCAGCAGTGATGTTGGGAACACCGGGGAGCTGTTTTTT	CASSDVGNTGELFF
TRBJ2-1	TRBV7-9	few	TRBD2	TGTGCCAGCAGCCCGCCACAAAGTCTTTCGGAGAGCTGGGGGGGGTACAATGAGCAGTTCTTC	CASSPPQSLSESWGGYNEQFF
TRBJ2-1	TRBV9	few	TRBD2	TGTGCCAGCAACGGGGGGGAGCGGTCCTACAATGAGCAGTTCTTC	CASNGGERSYNEQFF
TRBJ2-5	TRBV4-1	.	.	TGCGCCAGCAGCCGCGACGGGGAGACCCAGTACTTC	CASSRDGETQYF
TRBJ2-1	TRBV29-1	few	TRBD1	TGCAGCGTTAAGGCAGGGGGCAGGAATGAGCAGTTCTTC	CSVKAGGRNEQFF
TRBJ2-1	TRBV6-6	.	.	TGTGCCAGCAGTTACTCGCCAGGGCGGGTGGATGAGCAGTTCTTC	CASSYSPGRVDEQFF
TRBJ2-7	TRBV20-1	.	.	TGCAGTGCTAGAGGGGTAGCTACCTCTTCCTACGAGCAGTACTTC	CSARGVATSSYEQYF
TRBJ1-1	TRBV4-3	.	.	TGCGCCAGCAGCAGGGACGGCAACACTGAAGCTTTCTTT	CASSRDGNTEAFF
TRBJ2-7	TRBV5-6	few	.	TGTGCCACCACCAATGCGCAGGACTCCTACGAGCAGTACTTC	CATTNAQDSYEQYF
TRBJ2-3	TRBV6-5	.	TRBD2	TGTGCCAGCAGCAGTAGCGGGGGGGCCGGTGATACGCAGTATTTT	CASSSSGGAGDTQYF
TRBJ2-7	TRBV4-1	.	TRBD2	TGCGCCAGCAGCCAAGATCCTCCGCTAGCGGGAGCCTACGAGCAGTACTTC	CASSQDPPLAGAYEQYF
TRBJ2-3	TRBV5-4	.	.	TGTGCCAGCAGCCCCGAGGAATCCTCTAGCACAGATACGCAGTATTTT	CASSPEESSSTDTQYF
TRBJ2-2	TRBV7-9	.	TRBD2	TGTGCCAGCAGCTTAGCTGGGCTAGCGGGGGACGCCGGGGAGCTGTTTTTT	CASSLAGLAGDAGELFF
TRBJ1-1	TRBV27	few	.	TGTGCCAGCAGTTTGCGGGCAGGGCCCCCTGAAGCTTTCTTT	CASSLRAGPPEAFF
TRBJ2-7	TRBV7-9	.	TRBD2	TGTGCCAGCAGCTCTTTAGCGGGGGGCGGACCAAGCTCCTACGAGCAGTACTTC	CASSSLAGGGPSSYEQYF
TRBJ2-5	TRBV29-1	few	.	TGCAGCGTTTCCGTGGGATACGAGACCCAGTACTTC	CSVSVGYETQYF
TRBJ2-1	TRBV20-1	.	.	TGCAGTGCTAGAGAGAGGGCGGCGAGCTCCTACAATGAGCAGTTCTTC	CSARERAASSYNEQFF